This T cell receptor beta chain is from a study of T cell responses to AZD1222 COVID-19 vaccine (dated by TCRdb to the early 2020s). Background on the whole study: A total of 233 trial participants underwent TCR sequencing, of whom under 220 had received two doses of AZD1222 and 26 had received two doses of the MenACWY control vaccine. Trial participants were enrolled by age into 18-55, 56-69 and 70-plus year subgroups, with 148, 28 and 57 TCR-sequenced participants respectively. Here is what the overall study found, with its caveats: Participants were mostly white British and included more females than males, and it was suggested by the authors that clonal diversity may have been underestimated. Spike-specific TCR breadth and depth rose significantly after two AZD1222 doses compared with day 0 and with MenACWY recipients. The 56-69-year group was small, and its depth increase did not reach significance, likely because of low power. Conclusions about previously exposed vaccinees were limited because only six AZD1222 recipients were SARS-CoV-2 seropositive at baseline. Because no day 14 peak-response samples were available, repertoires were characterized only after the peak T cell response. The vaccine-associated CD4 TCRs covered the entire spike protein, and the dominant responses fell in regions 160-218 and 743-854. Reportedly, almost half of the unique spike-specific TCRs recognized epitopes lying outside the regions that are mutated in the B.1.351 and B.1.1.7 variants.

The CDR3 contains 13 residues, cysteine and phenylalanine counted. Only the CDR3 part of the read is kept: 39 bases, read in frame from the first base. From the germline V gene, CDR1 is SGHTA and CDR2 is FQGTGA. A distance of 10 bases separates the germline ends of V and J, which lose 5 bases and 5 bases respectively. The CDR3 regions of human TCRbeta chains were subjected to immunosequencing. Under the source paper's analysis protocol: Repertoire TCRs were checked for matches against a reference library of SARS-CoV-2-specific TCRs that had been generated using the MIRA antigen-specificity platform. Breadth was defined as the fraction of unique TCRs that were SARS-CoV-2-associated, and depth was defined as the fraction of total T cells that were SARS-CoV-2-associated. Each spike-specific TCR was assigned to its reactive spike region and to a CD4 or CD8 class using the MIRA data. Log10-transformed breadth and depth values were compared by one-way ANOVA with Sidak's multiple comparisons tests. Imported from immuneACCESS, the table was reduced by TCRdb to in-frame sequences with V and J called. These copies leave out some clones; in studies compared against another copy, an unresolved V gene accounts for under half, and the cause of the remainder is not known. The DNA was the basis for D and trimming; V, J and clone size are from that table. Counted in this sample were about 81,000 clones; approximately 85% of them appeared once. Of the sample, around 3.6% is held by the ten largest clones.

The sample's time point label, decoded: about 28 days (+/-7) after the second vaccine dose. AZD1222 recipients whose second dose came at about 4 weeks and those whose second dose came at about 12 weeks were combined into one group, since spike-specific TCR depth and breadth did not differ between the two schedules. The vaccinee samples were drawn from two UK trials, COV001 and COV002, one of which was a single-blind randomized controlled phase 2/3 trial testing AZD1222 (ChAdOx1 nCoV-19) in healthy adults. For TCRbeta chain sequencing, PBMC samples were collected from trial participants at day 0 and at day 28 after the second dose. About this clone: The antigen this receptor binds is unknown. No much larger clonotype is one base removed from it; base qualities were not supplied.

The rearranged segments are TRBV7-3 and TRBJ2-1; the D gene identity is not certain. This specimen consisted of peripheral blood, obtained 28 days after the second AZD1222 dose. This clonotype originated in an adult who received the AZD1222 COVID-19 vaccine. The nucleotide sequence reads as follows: TGTGCCAGCAGCGCAAGAGTAGACAATGAGCAGTTCTTC. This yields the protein CASSARVDNEQFF.